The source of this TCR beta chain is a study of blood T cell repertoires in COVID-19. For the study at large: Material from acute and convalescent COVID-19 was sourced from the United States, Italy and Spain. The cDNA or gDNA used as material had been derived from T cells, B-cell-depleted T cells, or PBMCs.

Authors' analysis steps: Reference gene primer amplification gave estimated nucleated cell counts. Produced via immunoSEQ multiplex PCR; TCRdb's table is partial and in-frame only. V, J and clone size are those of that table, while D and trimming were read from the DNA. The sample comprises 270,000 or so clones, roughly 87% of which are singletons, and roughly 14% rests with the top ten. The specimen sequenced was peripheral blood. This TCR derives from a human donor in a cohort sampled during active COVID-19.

The CDR3 protein is CASSLSGRKGEQFF. In nucleotides, the CDR3 is TGTGCCAGCAGCCTTAGCGGGAGGAAGGGTGAGCAGTTCTTC. This rearrangement joins TRBV5-6 to TRBJ2-1, with 10 bases aligning to TRBD2. The CDR3 consists of 14 residues. The germline V gene encodes CDR1 SGHDT and CDR2 YYEEEE. V dropped 4 bases and J dropped 9; count of bases not matched to a gene: 7.